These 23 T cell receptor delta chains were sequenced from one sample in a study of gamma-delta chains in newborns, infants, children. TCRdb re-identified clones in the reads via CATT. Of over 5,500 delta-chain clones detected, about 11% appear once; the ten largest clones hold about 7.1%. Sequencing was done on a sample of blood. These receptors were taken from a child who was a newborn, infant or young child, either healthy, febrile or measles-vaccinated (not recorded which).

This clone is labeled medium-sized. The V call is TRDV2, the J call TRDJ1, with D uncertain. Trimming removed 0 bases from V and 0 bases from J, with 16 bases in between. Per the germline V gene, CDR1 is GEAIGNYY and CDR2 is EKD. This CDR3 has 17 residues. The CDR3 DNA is TGTGCCTGTGACACCGTTGGTGTTCAGCAGTACACCGATAAACTCATCTTT. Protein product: CACDTVGVQQYTDKLIF.

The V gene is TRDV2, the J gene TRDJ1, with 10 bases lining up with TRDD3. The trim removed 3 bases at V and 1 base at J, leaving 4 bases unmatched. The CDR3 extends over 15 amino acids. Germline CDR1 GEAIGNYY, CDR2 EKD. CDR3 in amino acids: CACDHTGGSTDKLIF. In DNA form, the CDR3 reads TGTGCCTGTGACCATACTGGGGGATCCACCGATAAACTCATCTTT.

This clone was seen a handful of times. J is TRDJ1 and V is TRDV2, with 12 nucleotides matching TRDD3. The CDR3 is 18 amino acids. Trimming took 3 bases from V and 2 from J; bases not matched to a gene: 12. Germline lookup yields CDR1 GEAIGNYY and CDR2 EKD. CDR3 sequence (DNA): TGTGCCTGTGACGCTGTTAGGGCTGGGGGATACGAAACCGATAAACTCATCTTT. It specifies CACDAVRAGGYETDKLIF.

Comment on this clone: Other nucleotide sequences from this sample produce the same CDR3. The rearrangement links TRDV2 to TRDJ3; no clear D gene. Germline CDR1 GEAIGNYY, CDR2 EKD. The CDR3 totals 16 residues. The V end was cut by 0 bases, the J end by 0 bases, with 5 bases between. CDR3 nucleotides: TGTGCCTGTGACACCCCGAGCTCCTGGGACACCCGACAGATGTTTTTC. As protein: CACDTPSSWDTRQMFF.

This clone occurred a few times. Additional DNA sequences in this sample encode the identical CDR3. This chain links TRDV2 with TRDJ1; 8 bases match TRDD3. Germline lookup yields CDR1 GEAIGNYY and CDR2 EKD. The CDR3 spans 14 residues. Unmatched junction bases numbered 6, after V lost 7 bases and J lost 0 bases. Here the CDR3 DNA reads TGTGCCTGCGACCCACTGGGGGACACCGATAAACTCATCTTT. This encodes CACDPLGDTDKLIF.

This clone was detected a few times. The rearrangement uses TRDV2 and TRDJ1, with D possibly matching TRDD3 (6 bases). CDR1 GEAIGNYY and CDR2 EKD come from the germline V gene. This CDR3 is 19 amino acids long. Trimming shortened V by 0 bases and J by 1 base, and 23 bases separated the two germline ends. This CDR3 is CACDTVGSGGYHGTDKLIF. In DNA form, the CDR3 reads TGTGCCTGTGACACCGTCGGTAGTGGGGGCTACCACGGCACCGATAAACTCATCTTT.

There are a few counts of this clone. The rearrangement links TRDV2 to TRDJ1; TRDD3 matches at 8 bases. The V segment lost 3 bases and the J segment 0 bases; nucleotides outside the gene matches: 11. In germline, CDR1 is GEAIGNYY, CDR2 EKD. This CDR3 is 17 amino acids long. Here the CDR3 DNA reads TGTGCCTGTGACTTAATGGGGGATTCGCAGTACACCGATAAACTCATCTTT. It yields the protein CACDLMGDSQYTDKLIF.

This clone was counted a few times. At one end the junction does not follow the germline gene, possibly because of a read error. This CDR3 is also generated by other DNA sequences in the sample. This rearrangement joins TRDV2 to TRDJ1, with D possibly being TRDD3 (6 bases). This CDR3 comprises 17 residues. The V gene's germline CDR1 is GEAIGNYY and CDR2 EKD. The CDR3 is CACDTLGAPSYTDKLIF. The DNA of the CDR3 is TGTGCCTGTGACACATTGGGGGCCCCTTCGTACACCGACAAACTCATCTTT.

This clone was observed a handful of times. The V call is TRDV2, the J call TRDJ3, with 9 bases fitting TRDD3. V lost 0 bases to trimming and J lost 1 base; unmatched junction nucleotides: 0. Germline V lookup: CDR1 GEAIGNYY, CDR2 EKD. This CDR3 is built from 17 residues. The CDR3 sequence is CACDTLGDSWDTRQMFF. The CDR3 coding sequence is TGTGCCTGTGACACCCTGGGGGATTCCTGGGACACCCGACAGATGTTTTTC.

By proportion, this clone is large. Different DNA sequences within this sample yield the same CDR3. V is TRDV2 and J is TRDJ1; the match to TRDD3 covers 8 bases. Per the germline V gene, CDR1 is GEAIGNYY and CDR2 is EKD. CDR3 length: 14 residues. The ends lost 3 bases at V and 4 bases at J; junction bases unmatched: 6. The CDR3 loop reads CACDPWGYFDKLIF. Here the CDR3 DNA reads TGTGCCTGTGACCCTTGGGGATACTTCGATAAACTCATCTTT.

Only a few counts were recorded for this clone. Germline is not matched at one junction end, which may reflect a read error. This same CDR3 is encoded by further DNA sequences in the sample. CDR3 nucleotide sequence: TGTGCCTGTGACACCGTTTGGTCTACTCCCCAAAGGTACACTGATAAACTCATCTTT. It yields the protein CACDTVWSTPQRYTDKLIF. This chain joins TRDV2 and TRDJ1; D not resolved. The V gene's germline CDR1 is GEAIGNYY and CDR2 EKD. The length of the CDR3 is 19 residues.

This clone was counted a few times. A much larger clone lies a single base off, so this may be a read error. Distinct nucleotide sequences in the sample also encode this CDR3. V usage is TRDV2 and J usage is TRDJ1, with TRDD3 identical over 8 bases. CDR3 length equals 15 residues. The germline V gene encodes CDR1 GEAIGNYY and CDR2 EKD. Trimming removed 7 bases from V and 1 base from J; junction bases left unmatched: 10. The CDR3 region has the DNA TGTGCCTGCGACCTACTGGGGGTCCTCACCGATAAACTCATCTTT. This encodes CACDLLGVLTDKLIF.

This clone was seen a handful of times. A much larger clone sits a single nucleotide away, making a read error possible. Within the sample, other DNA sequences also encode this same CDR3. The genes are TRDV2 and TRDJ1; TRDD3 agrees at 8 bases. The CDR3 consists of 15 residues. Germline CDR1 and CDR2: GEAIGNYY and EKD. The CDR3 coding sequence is TGTGCCTGTGATAGCCTGGGGGACAACACTGATAAACTCATCTTT. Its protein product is CACDSLGDNTDKLIF.

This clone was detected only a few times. CDR3 region: CACDTLGDRSPDKLIF. The CDR3 DNA reads as TGTGCCTGTGACACTCTGGGGGACCGATCACCTGATAAACTCATCTTT. J is TRDJ1 and V is TRDV2; 8 positions match TRDD3. V dropped 1 base and J dropped 5; count of bases not matched to a gene: 11. Germline V gene sequence: CDR1 GEAIGNYY, CDR2 EKD. CDR3 length: 16 amino acids.

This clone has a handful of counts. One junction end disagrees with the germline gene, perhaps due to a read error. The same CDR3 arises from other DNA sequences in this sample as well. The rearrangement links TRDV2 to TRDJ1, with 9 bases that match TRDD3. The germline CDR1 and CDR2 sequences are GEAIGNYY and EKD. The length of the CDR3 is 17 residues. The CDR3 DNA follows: TGTGCCTGTGAAGCCTTACTGGGGGAACGGGGTACCGATAAACTCATCTTC. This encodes CACEALLGERGTDKLIF.

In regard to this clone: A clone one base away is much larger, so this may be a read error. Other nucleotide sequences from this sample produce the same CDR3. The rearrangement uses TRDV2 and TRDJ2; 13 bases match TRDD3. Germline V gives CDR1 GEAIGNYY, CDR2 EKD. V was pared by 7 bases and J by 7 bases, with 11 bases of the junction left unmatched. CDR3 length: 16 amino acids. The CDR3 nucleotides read TGTGCCTGCGACGGACTGGGGGATACGCGAAGAGCACAACTCTTCTTT. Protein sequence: CACDGLGDTRRAQLFF.

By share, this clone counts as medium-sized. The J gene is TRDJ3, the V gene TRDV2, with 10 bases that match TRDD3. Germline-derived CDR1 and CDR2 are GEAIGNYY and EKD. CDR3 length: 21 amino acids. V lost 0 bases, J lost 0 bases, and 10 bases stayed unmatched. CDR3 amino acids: CACDTLLGDVRSSWDTRQMFF. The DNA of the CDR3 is TGTGCCTGTGACACCCTACTGGGGGATGTCAGGAGCTCCTGGGACACCCGACAGATGTTTTTC.

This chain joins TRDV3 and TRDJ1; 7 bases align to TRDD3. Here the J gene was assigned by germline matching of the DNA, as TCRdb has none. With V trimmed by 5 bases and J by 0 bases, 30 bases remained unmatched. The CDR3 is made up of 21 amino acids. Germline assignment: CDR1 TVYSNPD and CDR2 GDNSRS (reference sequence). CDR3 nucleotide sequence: TGTGCCCACCATTACTATACGCCCTGGGGGTCCCGAGGGCCACACACCGATAAACTCATCTTT. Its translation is CAHHYYTPWGSRGPHTDKLIF.

The CDR3 here is CACDTVSGGQYTDKLIF. CDR3 DNA: TGTGCCTGTGACACCGTTTCTGGGGGCCAGTACACCGATAAACTCATCTTT. The genes are TRDV2 and TRDJ1; 7 bases are shared with TRDD3. The CDR3 sequence is 17 residues long. V gave up 0 bases and J gave up 0 bases; unmatched junction bases: 9. Germline V gene sequence: CDR1 GEAIGNYY, CDR2 EKD.

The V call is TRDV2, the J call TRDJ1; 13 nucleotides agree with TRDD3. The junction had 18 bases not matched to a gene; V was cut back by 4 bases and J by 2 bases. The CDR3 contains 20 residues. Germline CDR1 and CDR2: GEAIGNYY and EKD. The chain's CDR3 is CACDPLSILGDTERTDKLIF. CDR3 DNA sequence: TGTGCCTGTGATCCTCTTTCTATACTGGGGGATACGGAGAGGACCGATAAACTCATCTTT.

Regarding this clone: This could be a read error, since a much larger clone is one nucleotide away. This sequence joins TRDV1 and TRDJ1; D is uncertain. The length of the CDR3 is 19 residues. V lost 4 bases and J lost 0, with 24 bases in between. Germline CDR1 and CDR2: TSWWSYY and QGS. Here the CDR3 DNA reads TGTGCTCTTGGGGTCCGACTAAGGGCCGGGGTCTGGCACACCGATAAACTCATCTTT. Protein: CALGVRLRAGVWHTDKLIF.

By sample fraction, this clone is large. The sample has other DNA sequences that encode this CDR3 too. The CDR3 DNA is TGTGCCTGTGACACCGTGGTCTCACGAATGACCGATAAACTCATCTTT. Translated, it gives CACDTVVSRMTDKLIF. The chain carries TRDV2 and TRDJ1; D gene ambiguous. V lost 0 bases to trimming and J lost 2 bases, with 15 bases between them. The CDR3 is 16 amino acids. Germline V gene lookup returns CDR1 GEAIGNYY and CDR2 EKD.

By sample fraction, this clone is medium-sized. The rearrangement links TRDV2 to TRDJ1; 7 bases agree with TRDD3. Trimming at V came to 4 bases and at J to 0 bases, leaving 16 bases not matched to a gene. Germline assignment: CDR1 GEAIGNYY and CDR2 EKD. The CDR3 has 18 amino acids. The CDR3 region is CACDPVRGLGEYTDKLIF. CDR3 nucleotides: TGTGCCTGTGATCCTGTTCGTGGTTTGGGGGAGTACACCGATAAACTCATCTTT.